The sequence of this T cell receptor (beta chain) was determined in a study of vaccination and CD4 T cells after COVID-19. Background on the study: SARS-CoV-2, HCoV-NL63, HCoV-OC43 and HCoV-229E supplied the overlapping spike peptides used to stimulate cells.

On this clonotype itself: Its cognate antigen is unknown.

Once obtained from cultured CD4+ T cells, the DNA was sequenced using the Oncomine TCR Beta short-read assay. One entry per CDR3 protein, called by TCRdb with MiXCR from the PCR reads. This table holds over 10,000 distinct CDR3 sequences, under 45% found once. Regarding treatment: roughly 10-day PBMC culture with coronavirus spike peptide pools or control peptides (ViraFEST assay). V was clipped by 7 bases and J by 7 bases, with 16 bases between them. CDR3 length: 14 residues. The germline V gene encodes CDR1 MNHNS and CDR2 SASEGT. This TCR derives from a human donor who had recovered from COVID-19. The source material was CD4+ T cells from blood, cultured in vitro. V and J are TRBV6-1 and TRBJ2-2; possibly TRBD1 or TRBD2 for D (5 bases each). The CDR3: CASKPGTQNGELFF. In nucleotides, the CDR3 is TGTGCCAGCAAACCCGGGACGCAGAACGGGGAGCTGTTTTTT.